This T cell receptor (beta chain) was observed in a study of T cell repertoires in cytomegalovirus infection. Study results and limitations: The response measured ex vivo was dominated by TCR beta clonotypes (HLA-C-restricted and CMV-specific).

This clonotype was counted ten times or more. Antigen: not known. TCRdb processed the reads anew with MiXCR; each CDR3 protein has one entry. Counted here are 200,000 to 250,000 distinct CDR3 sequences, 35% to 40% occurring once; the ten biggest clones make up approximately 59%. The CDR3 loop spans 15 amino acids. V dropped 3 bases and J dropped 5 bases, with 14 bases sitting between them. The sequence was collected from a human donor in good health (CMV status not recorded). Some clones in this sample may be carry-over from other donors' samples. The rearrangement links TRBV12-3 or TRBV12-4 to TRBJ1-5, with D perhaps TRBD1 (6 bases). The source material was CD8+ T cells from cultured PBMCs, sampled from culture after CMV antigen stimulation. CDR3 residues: CASSFQGRADQPQHF. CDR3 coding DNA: TGTGCCAGCAGTTTTCAGGGGAGGGCGGATCAGCCCCAGCATTTT.